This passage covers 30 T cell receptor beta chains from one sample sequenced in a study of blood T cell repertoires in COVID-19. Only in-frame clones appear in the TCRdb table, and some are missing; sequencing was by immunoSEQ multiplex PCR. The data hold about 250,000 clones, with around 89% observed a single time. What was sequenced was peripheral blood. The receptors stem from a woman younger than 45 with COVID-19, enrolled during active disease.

CDR3 sequence: CASSPTGTVDNEKLFF. The CDR3 coding sequence is TGTGCCAGTAGTCCGACGGGGACTGTCGATAATGAAAAACTGTTTTTT. V gene TRBV19 combines with J gene TRBJ1-4; tentative D call: TRBD1 (5 bases). The CDR3 runs to 16 residues. In germline, CDR1 is LNHDA, CDR2 SQIVND (reference sequence). Trimming removed 5 bases at V and 4 bases at J, with 17 bases between. The variable domain in full, with the rest retrieved from reference TRBV19 and TRBJ1-4, is DGGITQSPKYLFRKEGQNVTLSCEQNLNHDAMYWYRQDPGQGLRLIYYSQIVNDFQKGDIAEGYSVSREKKESFPLTVTSAQKNPTAFYLCASSPTGTVDNEKLFFGSGTQLSVL.

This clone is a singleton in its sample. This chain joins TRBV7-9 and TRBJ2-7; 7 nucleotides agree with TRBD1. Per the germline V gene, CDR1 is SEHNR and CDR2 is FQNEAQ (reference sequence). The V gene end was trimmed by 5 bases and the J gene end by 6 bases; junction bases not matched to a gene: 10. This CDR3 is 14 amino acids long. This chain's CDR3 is CASSVPGQRFEQYF. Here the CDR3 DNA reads TGTGCCAGCAGCGTCCCGGGACAGCGGTTCGAGCAGTACTTC.

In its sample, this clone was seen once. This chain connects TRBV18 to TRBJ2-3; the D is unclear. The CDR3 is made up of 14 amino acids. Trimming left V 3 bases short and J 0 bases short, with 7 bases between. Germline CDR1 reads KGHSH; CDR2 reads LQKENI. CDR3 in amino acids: CASSPLASTDTQYF. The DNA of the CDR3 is TGTGCCAGCTCACCTCTGGCTAGCACAGATACGCAGTATTTT.

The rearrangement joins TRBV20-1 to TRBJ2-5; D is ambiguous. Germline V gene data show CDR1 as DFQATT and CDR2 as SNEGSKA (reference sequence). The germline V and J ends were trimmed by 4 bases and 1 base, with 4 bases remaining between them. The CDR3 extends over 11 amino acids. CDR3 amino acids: CSAIIQETQYF. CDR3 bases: TGCAGTGCTATCATCCAAGAGACCCAGTACTTC.

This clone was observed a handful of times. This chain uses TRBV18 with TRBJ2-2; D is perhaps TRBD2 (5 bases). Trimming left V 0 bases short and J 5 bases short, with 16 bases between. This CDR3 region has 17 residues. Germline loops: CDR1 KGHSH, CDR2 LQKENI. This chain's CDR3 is CASSPPGVPRGTGELFF. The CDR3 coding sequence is TGTGCCAGCTCACCACCGGGTGTCCCGAGAGGGACCGGGGAGCTGTTTTTT.

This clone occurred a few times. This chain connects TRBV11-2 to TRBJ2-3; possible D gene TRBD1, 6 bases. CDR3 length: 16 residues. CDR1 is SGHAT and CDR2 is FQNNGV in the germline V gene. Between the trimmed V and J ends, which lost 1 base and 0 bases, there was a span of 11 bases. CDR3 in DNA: TGTGCCAGCAGCTTAGGTACAGGGTTAAGCACAGATACGCAGTATTTT. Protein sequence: CASSLGTGLSTDTQYF.

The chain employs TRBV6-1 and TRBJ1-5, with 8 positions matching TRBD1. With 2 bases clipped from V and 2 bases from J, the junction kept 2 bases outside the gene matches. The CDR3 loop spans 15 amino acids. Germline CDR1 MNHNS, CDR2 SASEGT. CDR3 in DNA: TGTGCCAGCAGTGAATTGGACAGGGGCAATCAGCCCCAGCATTTT. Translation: CASSELDRGNQPQHF.

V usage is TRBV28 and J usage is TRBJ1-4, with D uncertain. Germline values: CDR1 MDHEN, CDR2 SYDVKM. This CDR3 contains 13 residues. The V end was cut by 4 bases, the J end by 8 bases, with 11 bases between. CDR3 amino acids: CASSSGSREKLFF. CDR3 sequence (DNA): TGTGCCAGCAGTTCTGGCTCGCGGGAAAAACTGTTTTTT.

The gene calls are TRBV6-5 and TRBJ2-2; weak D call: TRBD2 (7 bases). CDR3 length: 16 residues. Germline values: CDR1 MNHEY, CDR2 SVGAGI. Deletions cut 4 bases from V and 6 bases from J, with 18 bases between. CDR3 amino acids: CASSLRWGGPSGELFF. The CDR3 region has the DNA TGTGCCAGCAGTTTGAGGTGGGGGGGCCCGTCCGGGGAGCTGTTTTTT.

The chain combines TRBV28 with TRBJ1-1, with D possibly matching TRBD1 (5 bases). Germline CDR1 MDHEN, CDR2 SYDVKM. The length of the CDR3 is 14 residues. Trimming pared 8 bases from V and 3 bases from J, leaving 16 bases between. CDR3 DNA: TGTGCCAGCGTTGGGGGGAACTGGGACACTGAAGCTTTCTTT. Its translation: CASVGGNWDTEAFF.

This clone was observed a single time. The CDR3 sequence: CASSPGVWYGYTF. CDR3 nucleotides: TGTGCCAGCAGTCCCGGGGTGTGGTATGGCTACACCTTC. The V call is TRBV6-5, the J call TRBJ1-2, with unresolved D. This CDR3 contains 13 residues. Looked up from germline, CDR1 is MNHEY and CDR2 is SVGAGI. The V and J ends lost 5 bases and 5 bases respectively, with 12 bases between them.

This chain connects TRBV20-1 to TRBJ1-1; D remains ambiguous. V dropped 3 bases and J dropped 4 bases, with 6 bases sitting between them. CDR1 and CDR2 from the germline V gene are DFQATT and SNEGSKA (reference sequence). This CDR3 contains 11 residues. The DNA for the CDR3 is TGCAGTGCTAGGGCAGGCACTGAAGCTTTCTTT. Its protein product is CSARAGTEAFF.

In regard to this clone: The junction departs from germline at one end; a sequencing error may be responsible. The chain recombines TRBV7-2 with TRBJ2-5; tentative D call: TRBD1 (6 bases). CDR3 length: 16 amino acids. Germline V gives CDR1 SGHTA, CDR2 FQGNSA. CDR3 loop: CASSLASRGTQEAQYF. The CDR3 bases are TGTGCCAGCAGCTTAGCTTCCAGGGGAACCCAAGAGGCCCAGTACTTC.

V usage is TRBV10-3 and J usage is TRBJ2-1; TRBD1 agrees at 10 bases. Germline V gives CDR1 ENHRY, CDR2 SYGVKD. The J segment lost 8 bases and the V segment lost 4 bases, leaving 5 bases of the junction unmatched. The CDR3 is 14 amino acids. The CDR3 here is CAISGQGALHEQFF. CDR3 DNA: TGTGCCATCAGTGGACAGGGGGCTCTCCATGAGCAGTTCTTC.

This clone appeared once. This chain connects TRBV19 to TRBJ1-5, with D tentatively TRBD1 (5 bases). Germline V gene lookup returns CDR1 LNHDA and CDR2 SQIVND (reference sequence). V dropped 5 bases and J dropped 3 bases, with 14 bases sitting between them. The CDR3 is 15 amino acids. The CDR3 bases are TGTGCCAGTAGTGGGAGGGACGGATTCAATCAGCCCCAGCATTTT. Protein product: CASSGRDGFNQPQHF. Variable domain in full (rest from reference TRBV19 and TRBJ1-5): DGGITQSPKYLFRKEGQNVTLSCEQNLNHDAMYWYRQDPGQGLRLIYYSQIVNDFQKGDIAEGYSVSREKKESFPLTVTSAQKNPTAFYLCASSGRDGFNQPQHFGDGTRLSIL.

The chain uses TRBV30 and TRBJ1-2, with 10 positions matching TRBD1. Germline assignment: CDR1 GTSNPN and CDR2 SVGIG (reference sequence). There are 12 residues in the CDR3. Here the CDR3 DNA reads TGTGCTCGGGACAGGGGAACCTATGGCTACACCTTC. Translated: CARDRGTYGYTF.

This CDR3 reads CASSPGAGRETQYF. CDR3 DNA sequence: TGTGCCAGCAGCCCCGGGGCGGGGAGGGAGACCCAGTACTTC. The gene calls are TRBV14 and TRBJ2-5; D may be TRBD2 (6 bases). The CDR3 length is 14 residues. V dropped 4 bases and J dropped 5 bases, with 14 bases sitting between them. The germline gives CDR1 SGHDN, CDR2 FVKESK.

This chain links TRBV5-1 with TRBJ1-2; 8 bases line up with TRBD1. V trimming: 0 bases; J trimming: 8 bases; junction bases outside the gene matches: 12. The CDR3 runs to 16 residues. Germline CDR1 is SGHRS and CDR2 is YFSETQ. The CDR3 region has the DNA TGCGCCAGCAGCTTGGCTCCGGGACAGGCCCTGTTGGGCTACACCTTC. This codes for CASSLAPGQALLGYTF. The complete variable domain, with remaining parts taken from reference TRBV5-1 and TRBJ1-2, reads KAGVTQTPRYLIKTRGQQVTLSCSPISGHRSVSWYQQTPGQGLQFLFEYFSETQRNKGNFPGRFSGRQFSNSRSEMNVSTLELGDSALYLCASSLAPGQALLGYTFGSGTRLTVV.

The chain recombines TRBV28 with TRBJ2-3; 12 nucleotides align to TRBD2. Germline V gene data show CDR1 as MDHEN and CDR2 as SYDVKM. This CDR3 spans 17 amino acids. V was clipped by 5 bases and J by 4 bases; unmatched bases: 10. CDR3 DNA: TGTGCCAGCAGTCCAAGGACTAGCGGGGCCTGGGCAGATACGCAGTATTTT. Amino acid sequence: CASSPRTSGAWADTQYF.

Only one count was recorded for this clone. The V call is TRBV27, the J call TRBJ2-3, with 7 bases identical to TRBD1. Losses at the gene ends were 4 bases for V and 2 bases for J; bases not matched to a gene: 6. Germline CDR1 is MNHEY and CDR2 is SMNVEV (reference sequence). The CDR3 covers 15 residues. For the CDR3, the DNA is TGTGCCAGCAGTTCGAGGGACAGACCCACAGATACGCAGTATTTT. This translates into CASSSRDRPTDTQYF.

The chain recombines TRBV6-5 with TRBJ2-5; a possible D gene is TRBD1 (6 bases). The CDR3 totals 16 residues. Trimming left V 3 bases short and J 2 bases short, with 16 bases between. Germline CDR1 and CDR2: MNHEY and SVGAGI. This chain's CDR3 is CASSYKGRGYQETQYF. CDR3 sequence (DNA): TGTGCCAGCAGTTATAAAGGCAGGGGCTATCAAGAGACCCAGTACTTC.

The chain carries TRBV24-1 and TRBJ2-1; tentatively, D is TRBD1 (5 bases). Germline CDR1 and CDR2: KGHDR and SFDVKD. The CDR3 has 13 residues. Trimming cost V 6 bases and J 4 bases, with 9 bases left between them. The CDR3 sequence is CATSPQGYNEQFF. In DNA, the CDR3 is TGTGCCACCAGTCCCCAGGGTTACAATGAGCAGTTCTTC.

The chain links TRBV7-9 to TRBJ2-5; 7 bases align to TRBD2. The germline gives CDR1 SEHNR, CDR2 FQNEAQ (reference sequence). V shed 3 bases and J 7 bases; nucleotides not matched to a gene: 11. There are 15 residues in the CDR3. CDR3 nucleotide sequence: TGTGCCAGCAGCTTTGAGGCTAGCGGTGCGGGGACCCAGTACTTC. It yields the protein CASSFEASGAGTQYF. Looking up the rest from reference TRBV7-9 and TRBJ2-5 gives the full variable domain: DTGVSQNPRHKITKRGQNVTFRCDPISEHNRLYWYRQTLGQGPEFLTYFQNEAQLEKSRLLSDRFSAERPKGSFSTLEIQRTEQGDSAMYLCASSFEASGAGTQYFGPGTRLLVL.

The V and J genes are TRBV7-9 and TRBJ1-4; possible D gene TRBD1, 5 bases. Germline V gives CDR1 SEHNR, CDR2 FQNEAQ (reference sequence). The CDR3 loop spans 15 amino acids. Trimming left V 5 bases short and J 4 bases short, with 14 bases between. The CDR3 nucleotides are TGTGCCAGCAGCCCACCTCCAGGGCTTAATGAAAAACTGTTTTTT. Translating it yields CASSPPPGLNEKLFF.

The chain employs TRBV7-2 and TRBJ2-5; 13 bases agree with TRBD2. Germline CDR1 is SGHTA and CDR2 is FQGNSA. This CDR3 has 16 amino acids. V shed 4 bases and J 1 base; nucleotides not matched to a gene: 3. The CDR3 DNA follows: TGTGCCAGCAGCTGGAGACTAGCGGGGGGCCAAGAGACCCAGTACTTC. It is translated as CASSWRLAGGQETQYF.

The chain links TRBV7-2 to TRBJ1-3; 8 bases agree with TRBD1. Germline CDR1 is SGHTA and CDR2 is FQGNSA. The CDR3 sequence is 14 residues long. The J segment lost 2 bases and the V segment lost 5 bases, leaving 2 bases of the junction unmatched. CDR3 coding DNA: TGTGCCAGCAGCCCGGACAGGGCTGGAAACACCATATATTTT. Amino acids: CASSPDRAGNTIYF.

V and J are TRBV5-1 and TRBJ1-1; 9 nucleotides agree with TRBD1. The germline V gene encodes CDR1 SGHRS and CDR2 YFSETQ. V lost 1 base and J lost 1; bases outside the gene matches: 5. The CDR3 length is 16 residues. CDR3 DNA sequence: TGCGCCAGCAGCTTGACAGGGGGCGAGAAGAACACTGAAGCTTTCTTT. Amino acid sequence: CASSLTGGEKNTEAFF.

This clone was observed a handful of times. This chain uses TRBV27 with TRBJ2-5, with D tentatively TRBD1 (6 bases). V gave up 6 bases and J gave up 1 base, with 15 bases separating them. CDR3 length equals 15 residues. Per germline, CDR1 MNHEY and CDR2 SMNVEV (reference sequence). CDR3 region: CASRTLGTPQETQYF. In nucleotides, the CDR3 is TGTGCCAGCAGAACCCTAGGGACACCCCAAGAGACCCAGTACTTC.

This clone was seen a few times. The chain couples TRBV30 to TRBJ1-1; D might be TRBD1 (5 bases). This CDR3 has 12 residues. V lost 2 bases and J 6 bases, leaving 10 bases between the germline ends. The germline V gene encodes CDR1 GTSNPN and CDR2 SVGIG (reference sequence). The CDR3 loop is CAWSQGYSEAFF. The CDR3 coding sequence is TGTGCCTGGAGTCAGGGTTACTCTGAAGCTTTCTTT.

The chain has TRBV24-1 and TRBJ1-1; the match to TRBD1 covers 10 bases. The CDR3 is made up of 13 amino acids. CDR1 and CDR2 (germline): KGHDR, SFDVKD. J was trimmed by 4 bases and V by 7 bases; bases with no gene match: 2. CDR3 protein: CATRDRGGTEAFF. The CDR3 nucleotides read TGTGCCACCAGGGACAGGGGGGGCACTGAAGCTTTCTTT.